Listed below are T cell receptor beta chains from one sample, sequenced in a study of post-analysis software for immune sequencing data. Using its own MiXCR run on the PCR reads, TCRdb lists one record per CDR3 protein. The sample has about 540,000 distinct CDR3 sequences; approximately 34% are singletons. The sequenced sample consisted of blood. Source of these receptors: a girl aged 2-17 years with multiple sclerosis. CDR3s leave out the opening cysteine and the closing phenylalanine or tryptophan.

TRBJ2-1 | TRBV27 | ASSLDLRTSYNEQF
TRBJ2-1 | TRBV6-4 | ASSGLLAGVNEQF
TRBJ2-1 | TRBV11-2 | ASSLAEGHNEQF
TRBJ1-4 | TRBV5-1 | ASSFDNNEKLF
TRBJ2-5 | TRBV7-9 | ASLKTERQY
TRBJ2-1 | TRBV19 | ASSIAPPLAVKQSEQF
TRBJ1-2 | TRBV4-1 | ASSQEGESRSGGYT
TRBJ2-3 | TRBV19 | ATRARGFTDTQY
TRBJ2-7 | TRBV5-5 | ASSLVPLRGAGEQY
TRBJ1-6 | TRBV6-1 | ASDPRGFGSPLH
TRBJ2-3 | TRBV10-2 | ASSMDSTDTQY
TRBJ2-3 | TRBV10-2 | ASSDQGWSTDTQY
TRBJ1-1 | TRBV20-1 | SARDSGAVMNTEAF
TRBJ1-2 | TRBV7-8 | ASSSSRGPGGYGYT
TRBJ1-2 | TRBV10-3 | ATSKDRTIGYT
TRBJ1-1 | TRBV12-3/TRBV12-4 | ASARDRGNTEAF
TRBJ1-5 | TRBV20-1 | SAREVGNQPQH
TRBJ1-2 | TRBV20-1 | SANFGQGSHYGYT
TRBJ2-2 | TRBV5-5 | ASSRVTNTGELF
TRBJ2-1 | TRBV7-3 | ARSGGRNNEQF
TRBJ1-2 | TRBV3-1 | ASSQGAWKDGYT
TRBJ2-1 | TRBV15 | ATSRVLGTYNEQF
TRBJ2-1 | TRBV12-3/TRBV12-4 | ASNHPLAGGSSYNEQF
TRBJ2-5 | TRBV11-2 | ASSSPADRLWETQY
TRBJ2-1 | TRBV20-1 | SARAPPLDEQF
TRBJ2-1 | TRBV5-1 | ASSSGTGRGGSHNEQF
TRBJ1-6 | TRBV3-1 | ASSQEGSQRPIIH
TRBJ2-6 | TRBV21-1 | ASSKGDRSSGANVLT
TRBJ2-5 | TRBV7-2 | ASSLVAGGLGETQY
TRBJ2-3 | TRBV6-5 | ATTREVTDTQY
. | TRBV12-3/TRBV12-4 | ASRSTSGPNEQY
TRBJ2-3 | TRBV16 | ASSQLRRTDTQY
TRBJ1-2 | TRBV6-1 | ASSAGTTNYGYT
TRBJ2-3 | TRBV15 | ATSTREDTQY
TRBJ2-7 | TRBV27 | ASSFKASYEQY
TRBJ2-5 | TRBV10-1 | ASSDLRGAQETQY
TRBJ1-1 | TRBV20-1 | SARKTGGADTEAF
TRBJ2-5 | TRBV24-1 | ATSDLPRETQY
TRBJ2-7 | TRBV19 | ATRTSGASYEQY
TRBJ2-2 | TRBV6-5 | ASSRGRELF
TRBJ2-1 | TRBV7-9 | ASSKGQAREIHEQF
TRBJ1-2 | TRBV6-2/TRBV6-3 | AIQRGGHGYT
TRBJ2-5 | TRBV20-1 | SASQDPASETQY
TRBJ2-5 | TRBV20-1 | SARDAGVGGQETQY
TRBJ2-3 | TRBV12-3/TRBV12-4 | ASSPGTGSTDTQY